Listed below are T cell receptor beta chains from one sample, sequenced in a study of CD8+CD57+ T cells in acquired aplastic anemia. TCRdb reprocessed the reads with MiXCR, giving one entry per CDR3 protein. The sample shows around 250,000 distinct CDR3 sequences, approximately 57% of them seen only once. Sequenced input: sorted CD4+, CD8+, or CD8+CD57+ T cells (not recorded which) from PBMCs. The source of these receptors is a human donor with severe aplastic anemia or a healthy control (not recorded which). Each CDR3 is given without its conserved first and last residue. A D gene is named only where the DNA matches it firmly. Only part of the rows carry a size: once, few, many, or a class if the clone is expanded.

cdr3_aa | clone_size | d_call | j_call | v_call
ASSDPRASAFYGYT | many | . | TRBJ1-2 | TRBV6-1
ASSLTTGSSEQF | . | TRBD1 | TRBJ2-1 | TRBV7-7
ASSSNLAADTQY | . | . | TRBJ2-3 | TRBV19
ASSVADAGWTEQY | . | . | TRBJ2-7 | TRBV9
ASSQVFLARGEDGYT | many | . | TRBJ1-2 | TRBV4-3
ASSSSGLEGEQF | . | TRBD2 | TRBJ2-1 | TRBV7-2
SAPRTGAYGYT | . | TRBD1 | TRBJ1-2 | TRBV20-1
ASSGVGDTQY | many | . | TRBJ2-3 | TRBV5-8
ASRVGGLNTEAF | . | . | TRBJ1-1 | TRBV19
ASSFAENNEQF | . | . | TRBJ2-1 | TRBV12-3/TRBV12-4
ASSLELMGEETQY | few | . | TRBJ2-5 | TRBV5-1
ASSLTGDNTEAF | few | . | TRBJ1-1 | TRBV7-3
SVDSSQETQY | . | . | TRBJ2-5 | TRBV29-1
ASSLEGDRNQPQH | . | . | TRBJ1-5 | TRBV5-5
AISEPGGGRIDGYT | . | . | TRBJ1-2 | TRBV10-3
ASSSGDRYQDGYT | once | . | TRBJ1-2 | TRBV12-3/TRBV12-4
ASSLSGAAIEQY | many | TRBD2 | TRBJ2-7 | TRBV6-5
ASSTQLSGANVLT | . | . | TRBJ2-6 | TRBV5-4
ASSRGGTGRETQY | . | . | TRBJ2-5 | TRBV7-3
ASSPRGRQGSDGYT | . | TRBD1 | TRBJ1-2 | TRBV2
ASSFIPIYGYT | . | . | TRBJ1-2 | TRBV5-1
ASSQQVDQPQH | many | . | TRBJ1-5 | TRBV2
AIRRPTGYNGYT | . | TRBD1 | TRBJ1-2 | TRBV10-3
SVEGGVAGADTQY | . | TRBD2 | TRBJ2-3 | TRBV29-1
ATSRDQGNTEAF | . | . | TRBJ1-1 | TRBV15
ASSSVGGQHQGTQY | few | . | TRBJ2-5 | TRBV5-4
ASSLGTLTSTDTQY | many | . | TRBJ2-3 | TRBV5-1
ASSVIADNEQF | . | . | TRBJ2-1 | TRBV9
ASRGGANTGELF | . | . | TRBJ2-2 | TRBV19
ASRPGYNQPQH | . | . | TRBJ1-5 | TRBV2
SARDPPGSTYEQY | . | . | TRBJ2-7 | TRBV20-1
ASSLTASGGTGELF | many | TRBD2 | TRBJ2-2 | TRBV5-1
ASSIDLGLSYEQY | . | . | TRBJ2-7 | TRBV19
ASSPRDSGETQY | many | . | TRBJ2-5 | TRBV5-8
SVRQGRENEQF | few | . | TRBJ2-1 | TRBV20-1
SASEGAGGEQY | few | TRBD2 | TRBJ2-7 | TRBV20-1
SARDLENEQF | . | . | TRBJ2-1 | TRBV20-1
AISQGTEQPQH | . | . | TRBJ1-5 | TRBV10-3
ASSLTVRGNQPQH | . | TRBD1 | TRBJ1-5 | TRBV2
ASSLSTYTGELF | . | . | TRBJ2-2 | TRBV11-2
ASSGAGTGGYEQY | . | TRBD1 | TRBJ2-7 | TRBV5-1
ASSLGTSGYEQY | many | TRBD2 | TRBJ2-7 | TRBV27
ASSESGGLAGEQY | . | TRBD2 | TRBJ2-7 | TRBV5-1
SAREGRVNTEAF | few | . | TRBJ1-1 | TRBV20-1
ASRPSGSYEQY | . | TRBD2 | TRBJ2-7 | TRBV7-2
ASSGSVDPGASVLT | . | . | TRBJ2-6 | TRBV7-9
ASSWSADFT | once | . | TRBJ1-2 | TRBV19
SVRRWTMNSPLH | . | . | TRBJ1-6 | TRBV20-1
ATSRADRGPSYEQY | . | TRBD1 | TRBJ2-7 | TRBV15
ASSMTGGYGYT | . | TRBD1 | TRBJ1-2 | TRBV7-9
ASSPAGTGTNEQY | many | TRBD1 | TRBJ2-7 | TRBV27
ASSLVNRAADTQY | many | . | TRBJ2-3 | TRBV5-1
SAPRLAGDEQF | . | TRBD2 | TRBJ2-1 | TRBV20-1